Listed below are T cell receptor beta chains from one sample, sequenced in a study of blood T cell repertoires in COVID-19. The repertoire was sequenced with immunoSEQ multiplex PCR; TCRdb's copy has only in-frame clones and lacks some. The sample gives 300,000 to 400,000 clones, 85% to 90% of which show up once; over 0.9% is in the top ten. Sequencing input: PBMCs or T cells enriched from blood (not recorded which). The source is a woman in her thirties with acute COVID-19. Both conserved end residues are part of each CDR3. A D gene is named only where the DNA matches it firmly. The listing skips clone size in some rows; elsewhere it reads once, few, many or a size class.

j_call d_call clone_size v_call cdr3_nt cdr3_aa
TRBJ1-1 . . TRBV19 TGTGCCAGTGGCCGGGGGGACTACGACGAAGCTTTCTTT CASGRGDYDEAFF
TRBJ1-6 . . TRBV5-4 TGTGCCAGCAGCTTGGACCAGTATAATTCACCCCTCCACTTT CASSLDQYNSPLHF
TRBJ2-1 . . TRBV10-2 TGCGCCAGCAGTGAGTCGGGGGGCGGGGGCCGCAATGAGCAGTTCTTC CASSESGGGGRNEQFF
TRBJ2-3 TRBD2 . TRBV5-4 TGTGCCAGCAGCAACGGGGGGGCCGGCACAGATACGCAGTATTTT CASSNGGAGTDTQYF
TRBJ2-1 . . TRBV6-5 TGTGCCAACGTGGGTAGCGGAGGTGCTTACAATGAGCAGTTCTTC CANVGSGGAYNEQFF
TRBJ1-2 . . TRBV6-5 TGTGCCAGCAGTTACGGAGCCTCTGGGGGCTACACCTTC CASSYGASGGYTF
TRBJ1-1 . . TRBV24-1 TGTGCCACCAGTGACCCGGGAGGTATGGAAGCTTTCTTT CATSDPGGMEAFF
TRBJ1-5 . . TRBV5-8 TGTGCCAGCAGCTTGGGCAGGGCTGGCCAGCCCCAGCATTTT CASSLGRAGQPQHF
TRBJ1-2 TRBD1 . TRBV4-1 TGCGCCAGCAGCCAAGCAAGGGACAGGCACTATGGCTACACCTTC CASSQARDRHYGYTF
TRBJ1-2 . . TRBV19 TGTGCCAGTAGTATAGAGACGGCTACCGGGAGCTACACCTTC CASSIETATGSYTF
TRBJ1-5 . . TRBV11-2 TGTGCCAGCAGCTCGACAGAACCCTCCAATCAGCCCCAGCATTTT CASSSTEPSNQPQHF
TRBJ2-7 . . TRBV29-1 TGCAGCGTCAGAAACCAGGCACACTCCTACGAGCAGTACTTC CSVRNQAHSYEQYF
TRBJ2-4 . . TRBV6-4 TGTGCCAGCAGAAACCCCTACCTAGCCAAAAACATTCAGTACTTC CASRNPYLAKNIQYF
TRBJ1-1 TRBD1 few TRBV15 TGTGCCACCAGCCTTACAGGGGCCACTGAAGCTTTCTTT CATSLTGATEAFF
TRBJ2-7 TRBD1 . TRBV7-2 TGTGCCAGCAGCTTGAGGACAGGTACCTACGAGCAGTACTTC CASSLRTGTYEQYF
TRBJ1-6 TRBD1 . TRBV7-3 TGTGCCAGCAGCGCACGGGACAGGGGAGATAATTCACCCCTCCACTTT CASSARDRGDNSPLHF
TRBJ1-4 . . TRBV18 TGTGCCAGCTCGGCCAGCGGGGTGGAAAAACTGTTTTTT CASSASGVEKLFF
TRBJ1-2 . . TRBV10-1 TGCGCCAGCAGTGAGTCGGGGGCCAGTGGTGGCTACACCTTC CASSESGASGGYTF
TRBJ1-1 . few TRBV5-1 TGCGCCAGCAGCTTGGTGGCAGGGGTGGGGGCCGCTGAAGCTTTCTTT CASSLVAGVGAAEAFF
TRBJ2-7 . . TRBV7-9 TGTGCCAGCAGCTTATCAACTAACGAGCAGTACTTC CASSLSTNEQYF
TRBJ2-5 TRBD2 . TRBV5-6 TGTGCCAGCAGCGATAGCGGGGGAGGAGAGACCCAGTACTTC CASSDSGGGETQYF
TRBJ2-1 . few TRBV12-2 TGTGCAAGTCGCTTTCTAGGGGGCGCGAGCTCCTACAATGAGCAGTTCTTC CASRFLGGASSYNEQFF
TRBJ1-6 . . TRBV23-1 TGCGCCAGCAGTGTAGGGGGAAGGCCACCCCTCCACTTT CASSVGGRPPLHF
TRBJ1-2 TRBD1 . TRBV20-1 TGCAGTGCTAGTTCTCGGAAAACAGGGGCCGTCCTCTATGGCTACACCTTC CSASSRKTGAVLYGYTF
TRBJ2-1 TRBD1 . TRBV6-1 TGTGCCAGCAGTGAAGCGGCTTGGGGGACAGGGGCCAATGAGCAGTTCTTC CASSEAAWGTGANEQFF
TRBJ1-2 . once TRBV5-8 TGTGCCAGCAGCTTGAAGGGGTATGGCTACACCTTC CASSLKGYGYTF